This record concerns one T cell receptor (beta chain) sequence. Its antigen is unidentified. Sequencing templates came from extracted RNA that was reverse transcribed into cDNA. TCRdb's table, derived via immunoSEQ multiplex PCR, lists solely in-frame clones and lacks some. Here the sample spans some 190,000 clones, 66% being singletons. The treatment was: oral pan-JAK inhibitor, 5-10 mg twice daily. Those with alopecia areata gave lesional scalp punch biopsies and peripheral blood. This entry belongs to a study of CD8+ T cells in alopecia areata. Study-level points and caveats: An increase in clonality over normal scalp was evident in lesional scalp, especially alopecia totalis/universalis.

Trimming cost V 3 bases and J 1 base, with 5 bases left between them. The V gene's germline CDR1 is SQVTM and CDR2 ANQGSEA. The CDR3 consists of 12 residues. Sequencing used CD4+ T cells sorted from blood, obtained around week 44, from a patient treated with tofacitinib. The rearrangement uses TRBV29-1 and TRBJ2-3; D remains unclear. The sequence was obtained from a human donor with alopecia areata. The CDR3 coding sequence is TGCAGCGTTGACAAGGGCACAGATACGCAGTATTTT. Amino acids: CSVDKGTDTQYF.